This TCR beta chain was sequenced in a study of cytomegalovirus exposure and HLA in healthy donors. On this clone itself: Its target is not known.

The PCR contained 60 Vbeta and 13 Jbeta primers. This table comes from immunoSEQ multiplex PCR, and its TCRdb copy is limited to in-frame clones, with some not included. This table holds over 150,000 clones, approximately 80% found once. Germline trimming cut 8 bases from V and 4 bases from J; bases unmatched to any gene: 9. CDR1 SGHVS and CDR2 FNYEAQ come from the germline V gene. The CDR3 has 14 amino acids. Study-wide points: Relative to the roughly 690-donor mean, N-insertions were reportedly fewer in an Asian-associated ancestry cluster in a later analysis. One cluster of highly shared sequence variants probably arose as a sequencing artifact. The study listed 164 cytomegalovirus-associated TCR beta chains. An analysis that came later showed most CMV-associated TCR beta chains appearing HLA-restricted.

This chain links TRBV7-6 with TRBJ2-5; TRBD1 agrees at 8 bases. Sequenced material: PBMCs. The origin of this receptor is a man aged 18-30 years in good health and CMV-seronegative. In DNA form, the CDR3 reads TGTGCCAGCCGACCTAGGACAGGGAGAGAGACCCAGTACTTC. It is translated as CASRPRTGRETQYF.